Each of the 5 T cell receptor beta chains below was sequenced from the same sample in a study of blood T cells in healthy people across ages (dated by TCRdb to the mid-2010s). Library creation used 5' RACE. The listed sequencing device is Illumina HiSeq 2500. A second PCR of roughly 6 to 11 cycles was run with a J-beta primer mix and a sample-barcoded 5' primer. TCRdb itself trimmed the public reads at Q25 with fastp, ran MiXCR and retained productive beta chains. Entries that share a CDR3 protein sequence are merged under the most common genes and DNA. Within this sample are more than 900,000 distinct CDR3 sequences, with 20% to 25% of them counted one time only. The top ten hold 0.65% to 0.75% of the sample. These data were likewise used in another study, on T cells of mothers and their children.

The sequencing sample was made of blood. Every receptor here comes from a girl aged 2 to 9 in good health.

This sequence joins TRBV24-1 and TRBJ2-5; TRBD1 is a possible D gene (5 bases). CDR1 is KGHDR and CDR2 is SFDVKD in the germline V gene. This CDR3 has 18 amino acids. The V gene lost 3 bases and the J gene lost 2 bases, with 21 bases spanning the gap. Here the CDR3 DNA reads TGTGCCACCAGTGATCAAACAGGACACCTTCCTATGCAAGAGACCCAGTACTTC. Its protein product is CATSDQTGHLPMQETQYF.

This clonotype was picked up a small number of times. The genes are TRBV20-1 and TRBJ2-3; no clear D gene. Germline V gene data show CDR1 as DFQATT and CDR2 as SNEGSKA (reference sequence). The CDR3 is 13 residues long. V shed 4 bases and J shed 6 bases, with 14 bases lying between them. The CDR3 loop reads CSAILPLLDTQYF. CDR3 bases: TGCAGTGCTATCCTGCCGCTTTTGGATACGCAGTATTTT.

The V call is TRBV9, the J call TRBJ2-1; no definite D call. Germline V gene data show CDR1 as SGDLS and CDR2 as YYNGEE. V lost 0 bases, J lost 0 bases, and 13 bases lay in between. The CDR3 is 17 amino acids. The CDR3 loop is CASSVEPTLGSYNEQFF. DNA for the CDR3: TGTGCCAGCAGCGTAGAACCAACATTGGGCTCCTACAATGAGCAGTTCTTC. The entire variable domain, with the rest obtained from reference TRBV9 and TRBJ2-1, is as follows: DSGVTQTPKHLITATGQRVTLRCSPRSGDLSVYWYQQSLDQGLQFLIQYYNGEERAKGNILERFSAQQFPDLHSELNLSSLELGDSALYFCASSVEPTLGSYNEQFFGPGTRLTVL.

This chain uses TRBV20-1 with TRBJ2-7; 7 positions match TRBD1. In germline, CDR1 is DFQATT, CDR2 SNEGSKA (reference sequence). This CDR3 has 13 amino acids. With 5 bases clipped from V and 4 bases from J, the junction kept 8 bases outside the gene matches. CDR3 nucleotides: TGCAGTGCTTACCTAAGGGACAGATACGAGCAGTACTTC. Translated, it gives CSAYLRDRYEQYF.

The chain uses TRBV28 and TRBJ1-2; D is possibly TRBD1 (5 bases). CDR1 and CDR2 from the germline V gene are MDHEN and SYDVKM. V shed 4 bases and J shed 8 bases, with 17 bases lying between them. There are 14 residues in the CDR3. The CDR3 region has the DNA TGTGCCAGCAGTTCACCGGGACGGATGGGCGGCTACACCTTC. It translates to CASSSPGRMGGYTF.